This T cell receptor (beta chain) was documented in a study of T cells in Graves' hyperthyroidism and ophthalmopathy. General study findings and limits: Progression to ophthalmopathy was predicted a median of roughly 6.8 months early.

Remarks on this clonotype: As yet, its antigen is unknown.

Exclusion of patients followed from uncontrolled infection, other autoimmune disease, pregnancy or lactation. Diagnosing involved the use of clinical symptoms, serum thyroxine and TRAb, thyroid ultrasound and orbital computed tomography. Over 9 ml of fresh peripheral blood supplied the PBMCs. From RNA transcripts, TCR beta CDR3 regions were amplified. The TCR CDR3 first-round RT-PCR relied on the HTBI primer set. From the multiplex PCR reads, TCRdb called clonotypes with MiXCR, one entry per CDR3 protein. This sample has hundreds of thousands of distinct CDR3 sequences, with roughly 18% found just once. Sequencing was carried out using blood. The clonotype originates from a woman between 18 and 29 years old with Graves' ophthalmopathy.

The CDR3 sequence is CASSYLQSNSPLHF. DNA for the CDR3: TGTGCCAGCAGTTACCTCCAGAGTAATTCACCCCTCCACTTT. The chain recombines TRBV6-5 with TRBJ1-6; D unclear. Germline V gives CDR1 MNHEY, CDR2 SVGAGI. Deletions cut 2 bases from V and 6 bases from J, with 8 bases between. The CDR3 contains 14 residues.